Listed here are 7 T cell receptor beta chains from one sample, sequenced in a study of PD-1 blockade in classical Hodgkin lymphoma. Measured with immunoSEQ multiplex PCR; TCRdb has only the in-frame clones, and not every one. The profile shows about 21,000 clones, more than 80% of them singletons. Described time point: cycle 4 day 1 (C4D1), after more than five weeks of nivolumab. All the patients suffered relapse after autologous stem cell transplantation, and brentuximab vedotin exposure differed. The sample here was peripheral blood mononuclear cells (PBMCs), taken before the fourth cycle of nivolumab. The receptors derive from a human donor with classical Hodgkin lymphoma.

By proportion, this clone is medium-sized (0.01 to 0.1%). V gene TRBV15 combines with J gene TRBJ2-1; D is perhaps TRBD1 (5 bases). Per germline, CDR1 LNHNV and CDR2 YYDKDF (reference sequence). V was clipped by 4 bases and J by 8 bases, with 18 bases between them. CDR3 length: 15 amino acids. CDR3 DNA: TGTGCCACCAGCATAGGGGTAGCCGGTAGCTATGAGCAGTTCTTC. Translation: CATSIGVAGSYEQFF.

The V call is TRBV6-1, the J call TRBJ1-5; TRBD1 matches 8 bases. There are 14 residues in the CDR3. CDR1 is MNHNS, CDR2 SASEGT, per germline. After removal of 6 bases from V and 6 bases from J, the junction contained 7 bases not matched to a gene. This CDR3 reads CASSFGQGGQPQHF. The CDR3 DNA reads as TGTGCCAGCAGCTTTGGACAGGGAGGTCAGCCCCAGCATTTT.

The chain joins TRBV19 to TRBJ2-7, with unresolved D. The CDR3 runs to 14 residues. The V end was cut by 1 base, the J end by 3 bases, with 10 bases between. Germline assignment: CDR1 LNHDA and CDR2 SQIVND (reference sequence). DNA of the CDR3: TGTGCCAGTAGTATAGCGGTATACCACTACGAGCAGTACTTC. Amino acids: CASSIAVYHYEQYF.

The V gene is TRBV28, the J gene TRBJ2-2; no clear D. This CDR3 is 15 amino acids long. The ends were cut back, 7 bases at V and 4 bases at J, with 16 bases in the middle. Germline V gene sequence: CDR1 MDHEN, CDR2 SYDVKM. The CDR3, as DNA: TGTGCCAGCACCGTCGATTTAGGACCCACCGGGGAGCTGTTTTTT. It codes for CASTVDLGPTGELFF. Together with reference TRBV28 and TRBJ2-2, the CDR3 gives the full variable domain: DVKVTQSSRYLVKRTGEKVFLECVQDMDHENMFWYRQDPGLGLRLIYFSYDVKMKEKGDIPEGYSVSREKKERFSLILESASTNQTSMYLCASTVDLGPTGELFFGEGSRLTVL.

The table lists this clone with a few counts. The chain has TRBV9 and TRBJ2-2; a possible D gene is TRBD1 (6 bases). Germline-derived CDR1 and CDR2 are SGDLS and YYNGEE. Trimming removed 5 bases at V and 1 base at J, with 15 bases between. The length of the CDR3 is 16 residues. The CDR3 is CASSPRGNGNTGELFF. CDR3 sequence (DNA): TGTGCCAGCAGTCCCAGGGGAAACGGGAACACCGGGGAGCTGTTTTTT.

The chain is built from TRBV19 and TRBJ2-3, with 11 bases that match TRBD2. Germline assignment: CDR1 LNHDA and CDR2 SQIVND (reference sequence). J gave up 5 bases and V 2 bases, and 0 bases lay outside the gene matches. This CDR3 is 14 amino acids long. The CDR3 DNA reads as TGTGCCAGTAGTATAACTAGCGGGGGAGATACGCAGTATTTT. It is translated as CASSITSGGDTQYF.

The chain links TRBV11-3 to TRBJ2-7; no definite D call. The CDR3 runs 11 residues. CDR1 is SGHNT, CDR2 YENEEA, per germline. Trimming stripped 0 bases from V and 4 bases from J, with 1 base between. This CDR3 is CASSLEYEQYF. The CDR3, as DNA: TGTGCCAGCAGCTTAGAATACGAGCAGTACTTC.